This T cell receptor (beta chain) was obtained from a study of T cells in Graves' hyperthyroidism and ophthalmopathy. There were TCR beta CDR3 regions amplified from RNA transcripts. HTBI primers drove first-round RT-PCR of the TCR CDR3. TCRdb itself ran the multiplex PCR reads through MiXCR, one entry per CDR3 protein. The top ten clones hold 7% to 10% of a sample with approximately 870,000 distinct CDR3 sequences, more than 30% of them seen once. Per germline, CDR1 LNHNV and CDR2 YYDKDF (reference sequence). The CDR3 sequence is 17 residues long. Trimming stripped 5 bases from V and 0 bases from J, with 14 bases between.

The receptor was isolated from a man aged 18 to 30 with Graves' hyperthyroidism. The rearrangement joins TRBV15 to TRBJ2-6; the D is unclear. What was sequenced was blood. This CDR3 is CATSGEDRSSGANVLTF. CDR3 DNA: TGTGCCACCAGCGGGGAAGACCGTAGCTCTGGGGCCAACGTCCTGACTTTC.